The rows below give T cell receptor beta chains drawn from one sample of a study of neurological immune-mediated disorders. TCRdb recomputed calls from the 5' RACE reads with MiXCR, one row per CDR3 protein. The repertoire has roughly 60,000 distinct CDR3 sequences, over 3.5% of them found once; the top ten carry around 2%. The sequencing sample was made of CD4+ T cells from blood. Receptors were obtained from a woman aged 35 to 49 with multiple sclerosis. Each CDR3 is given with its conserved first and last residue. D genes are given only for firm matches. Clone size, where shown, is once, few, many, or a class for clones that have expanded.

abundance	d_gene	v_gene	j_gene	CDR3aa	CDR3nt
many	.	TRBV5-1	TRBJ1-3	CASSLTQSDSSGNTIYF	TGCGCCAGCAGCTTGACCCAGTCCGACAGCTCTGGAAACACCATATATTTT
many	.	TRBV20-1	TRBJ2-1	CSARDRTRGYNEQFF	TGCAGTGCTAGAGATAGGACCCGAGGCTACAATGAGCAGTTCTTC
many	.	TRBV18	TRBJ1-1	CASSQGLGDTEAFF	TGTGCCAGCTCCCAGGGGCTGGGTGACACTGAAGCTTTCTTT
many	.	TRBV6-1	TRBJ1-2	CASSELGQNHINYGYTF	TGTGCCAGCAGTGAACTTGGACAGAATCACATTAACTATGGCTACACCTTC
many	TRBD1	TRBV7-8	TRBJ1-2	CASSPRTGGGGYTF	TGTGCCAGCAGCCCGCGGACAGGGGGTGGTGGCTACACCTTC
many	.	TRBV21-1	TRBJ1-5	CASSSGTSNQPQHF	TGTGCCAGCAGCTCCGGGACAAGCAATCAGCCCCAGCATTTT
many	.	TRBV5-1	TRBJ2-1	CASGRSYNEQFF	TGCGCCAGCGGCAGGTCCTACAATGAGCAGTTCTTC
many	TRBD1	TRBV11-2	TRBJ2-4	CASSSVPPTGGNNIQYF	TGTGCCAGCAGCTCGGTCCCCCCGACAGGGGGCAATAACATTCAGTACTTC
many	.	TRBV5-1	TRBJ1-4	CASSYRGGSDEKLFF	TGCGCCAGCAGCTACCGGGGGGGTTCCGATGAAAAACTGTTTTTT
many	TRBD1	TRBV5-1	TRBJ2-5	CASSSQGIQETQYF	TGCGCCAGCAGCTCACAGGGGATACAAGAGACCCAGTACTTC
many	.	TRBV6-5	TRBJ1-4	CASREGTREKLFF	TGTGCCAGCAGGGAGGGAACCCGTGAAAAACTGTTTTTT
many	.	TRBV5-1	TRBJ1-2	CASSPGQNYGYTF	TGCGCCAGCAGCCCCGGACAGAACTATGGCTACACCTTC
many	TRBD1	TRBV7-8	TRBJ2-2	CASSPKGTGETGELFF	TGTGCCAGCAGCCCTAAGGGGACAGGGGAAACCGGGGAGCTGTTTTTT
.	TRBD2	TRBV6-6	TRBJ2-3	CASSFKGLGYF	TGTGCCAGCAGTTTTAAGGGACTAGGGTATTTT
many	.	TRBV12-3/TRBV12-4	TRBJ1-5	CASSPYSNQPQHF	TGTGCCAGCAGTCCTTATAGCAATCAGCCCCAGCATTTT
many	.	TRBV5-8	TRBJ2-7	CASSLQVEQYF	TGTGCCAGCAGCTTGCAGGTCGAGCAGTACTTC
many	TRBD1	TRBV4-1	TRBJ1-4	CASSPQDRGGEKLFF	TGCGCCAGCAGCCCCCAGGACAGGGGAGGAGAAAAACTGTTTTTT
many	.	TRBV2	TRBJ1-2	CASSDAAAYGYTF	TGTGCCAGCAGTGACGCCGCAGCCTATGGCTACACCTTC
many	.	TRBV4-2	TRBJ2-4	CASSQVRGGGNIQYF	TGTGCCAGCAGCCAAGTTAGGGGAGGAGGGAACATTCAGTACTTC
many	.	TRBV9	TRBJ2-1	CASSVAGVPYTYNEQFF	TGTGCCAGCAGCGTAGCGGGGGTCCCATATACCTACAATGAGCAGTTCTTC
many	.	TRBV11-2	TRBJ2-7	CASSWNRVSDEQYF	TGTGCCAGCAGCTGGAACAGGGTTTCAGACGAGCAGTACTTC
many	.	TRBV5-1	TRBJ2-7	CASSFTRRVDEQYF	TGCGCCAGCAGCTTCACAAGGAGGGTCGACGAGCAGTACTTC
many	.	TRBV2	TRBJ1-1	CASRSDVNTEAFF	TGTGCCAGCAGGTCGGATGTGAACACTGAAGCTTTCTTT
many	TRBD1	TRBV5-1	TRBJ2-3	CATGTGEKDTQYF	TGCGCCACAGGGACAGGGGAGAAAGATACGCAGTATTTT
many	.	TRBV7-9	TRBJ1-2	CASSHGTALTF	TGTGCCAGCAGCCACGGGACGGCTCTCACCTTC
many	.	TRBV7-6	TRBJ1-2	CASSPGGLGYTF	TGTGCCAGCAGCCCCGGGGGCCTGGGCTACACCTTC
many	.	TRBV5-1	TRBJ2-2	CASSVDSTGELFF	TGCGCCAGCAGCGTGGACAGCACCGGGGAGCTGTTTTTT
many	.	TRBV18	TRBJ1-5	CASSPSGTTGQPQHF	TGTGCCAGCTCACCATCGGGGACAACGGGGCAGCCCCAGCATTTT
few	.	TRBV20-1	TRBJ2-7	CSARAGTTNSYEQYF	TGCAGTGCTAGAGCAGGTACCACCAATTCCTACGAGCAGTACTTC
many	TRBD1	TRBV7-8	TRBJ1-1	CASSSRQGRTEAFF	TGTGCCAGCAGCTCTCGACAGGGGAGGACTGAAGCTTTCTTT
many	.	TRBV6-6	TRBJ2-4	CASSYRMTGRDIQYF	TGTGCCAGCAGTTACCGGATGACAGGCCGGGACATTCAGTACTTC
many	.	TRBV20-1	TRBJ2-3	CSASYTSTDTQYF	TGCAGTGCTAGTTACACAAGCACAGATACGCAGTATTTT
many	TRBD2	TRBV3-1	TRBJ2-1	CASSQEKVAGAFGDEQFF	TGTGCCAGCAGCCAAGAGAAAGTAGCGGGGGCGTTCGGGGATGAGCAGTTCTTC
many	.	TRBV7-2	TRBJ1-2	CASSLARGDYGYTF	TGTGCCAGCAGCTTAGCGAGGGGGGACTATGGCTACACCTTC
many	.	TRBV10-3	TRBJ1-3	CAISGGTMTNPLGNTIYF	TGTGCCATCAGTGGCGGCACCATGACTAATCCATTAGGAAACACCATATATTTT
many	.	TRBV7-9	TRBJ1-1	CASGGMLLEAFF	TGTGCCAGCGGGGGAATGCTCCTTGAAGCTTTCTTT
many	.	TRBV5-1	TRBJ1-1	CASSSSEDVPTEAFF	TGCGCCAGCAGCTCGTCCGAGGACGTGCCCACTGAAGCTTTCTTT
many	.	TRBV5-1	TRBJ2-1	CASRWGQADNEQFF	TGCGCCAGCCGGTGGGGGCAGGCCGACAATGAGCAGTTCTTC
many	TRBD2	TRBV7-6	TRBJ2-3	CASSRRDYTDTQYF	TGTGCCAGCAGCAGGCGGGACTACACAGATACGCAGTATTTT
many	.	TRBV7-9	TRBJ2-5	CASRDTDRGGETQYF	TGTGCCAGCCGGGACACGGACCGCGGGGGAGAGACCCAGTACTTC
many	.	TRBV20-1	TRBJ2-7	CSARDDRTYEQYF	TGCAGTGCTAGAGATGACAGGACCTACGAGCAGTACTTC
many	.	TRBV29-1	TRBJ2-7	CSVTPGPQGEQYF	TGCAGCGTTACTCCGGGTCCCCAGGGCGAGCAGTACTTC
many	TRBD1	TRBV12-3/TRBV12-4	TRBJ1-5	CASSPGQGLYQPQHF	TGTGCCAGCAGTCCGGGACAGGGGCTATATCAGCCCCAGCATTTT